The rows below give T cell receptor beta chains drawn from one sample of a study of T cell repertoires in cytomegalovirus infection. The antigens these receptors bind are not known. Via MiXCR, TCRdb re-called the reads, giving one row per CDR3 protein. Among about 46,000 distinct CDR3 sequences listed, 20% to 25% were seen once. What was sequenced was PBMCs, sequenced either directly or after in vitro stimulation (not recorded which). The receptor set was obtained from a human donor in good health (CMV status not recorded). Some clones in this sample may be carry-over from other donors' samples. Both conserved end residues are part of each CDR3. D genes are given only for firm matches. Clone size is not always given. Where it is, it says once, few, many or a class for expanded clones.

j_call d_call v_call clone_size cdr3_length cdr3_nt cdr3_aa
TRBJ2-5 TRBD2 TRBV12-3/TRBV12-4 many 15 TGTGCCAGCAGTTCGCTAGCGGGAGGGCGAGAGACCCAGTACTTC CASSSLAGGRETQYF
TRBJ1-6 NA TRBV5-6 few 16 TGTGCCAGCAGCTCAGCAGGGTACGACTTGGATTCACCCCTCCACTTT CASSSAGYDLDSPLHF
TRBJ2-1 NA TRBV20-1 NA 12 TGCAGTGCTAGCGGCCTTATTGGAGAGCAGTTCTTC CSASGLIGEQFF
TRBJ2-5 NA TRBV7-9 NA 13 TGTGCCAGCAGTTCCGACAGAGAAGAGACCCAGTACTTC CASSSDREETQYF
TRBJ2-1 TRBD2 TRBV24-1 NA 16 TGTGCCACCAGTGAGGGACTAGCGGGGGGTTACAATGAGCAGTTCTTC CATSEGLAGGYNEQFF
TRBJ1-1 NA TRBV11-2 many 13 TGTGCCAGCAGAACCATGGCTTATGCTGAAGCTTTCTTT CASRTMAYAEAFF
TRBJ1-2 NA TRBV6-1 few 14 TGTGCCAGCAGCCGCAATACAGGGAATCATGGCTACACCTTC CASSRNTGNHGYTF
TRBJ1-1 NA TRBV29-1 few 13 TGCAGCGTTGAAAGGAGGGTGGACCCGGCGGCTTTCTTT CSVERRVDPAAFF
TRBJ2-1 TRBD2 TRBV7-8 many 12 TGTGCCAGCAGCTCGACTAGCGAAGAGCAGTTCTTC CASSSTSEEQFF
TRBJ1-3 NA TRBV7-9 NA 14 TGTGCCAGCAGCGATTCGAATACTGGAAACACCATATATTTT CASSDSNTGNTIYF
TRBJ2-3 TRBD1 TRBV7-9 few 15 TGTGCCAGCAGCCCGCAGGGGACAGGGGGCAATACGCAGTATTTT CASSPQGTGGNTQYF
TRBJ1-1 NA TRBV6-6 NA 10 TGTGCCAGCGAGGGGTCTGAAGCTTTCTTT CASEGSEAFF
TRBJ2-1 TRBD2 TRBV29-1 few 18 TGCAGCGTTTTAGGACTAGCGGGACCAACAAGCTCCTACAATGAGCAGTTCTTC CSVLGLAGPTSSYNEQFF
TRBJ2-5 TRBD2 TRBV7-2 many 15 TGTGCCAGCAGTACACTAGCGGGAGTGGCAGAGACCCAGTACTTC CASSTLAGVAETQYF
TRBJ1-5 NA TRBV20-1 few 12 TGCAGTGCTAGTGAGGGCCCTCAGCCCCAGCATTTT CSASEGPQPQHF
TRBJ1-1 NA TRBV6-2/TRBV6-3 few 16 TGTGCCAGCAGAGACCCGGGCGGATGGGGGAACACTGAAGCTTTCTTT CASRDPGGWGNTEAFF
TRBJ1-5 NA TRBV19 many 16 TGTGCCAGTAGTATAGGACCGGGTTCGGGCAATCAGCCCCAGCATTTT CASSIGPGSGNQPQHF
TRBJ2-2 NA TRBV5-4 few 13 TGTGCCAGCAGCTTGGTCGAGAATCGGGAGCTGTTTTTT CASSLVENRELFF
TRBJ1-5 NA TRBV19 NA 14 TGTGCCAGTAGTGGTGCGACTAGCAATCAGCCCCAGCATTTT CASSGATSNQPQHF
TRBJ2-2 NA TRBV4-2 NA 14 TGTGCCAGCAGCCAAGATGAGGGCTGGGGTGAGCTGTTTTTT CASSQDEGWGELFF
TRBJ2-7 TRBD1 TRBV11-2 NA 16 TGTGCCAGCAGCCCATCCAACAGGGGAAGCTCCTACGAGCAGTACTTC CASSPSNRGSSYEQYF
TRBJ2-7 TRBD1 TRBV10-3 NA 14 TGTGCCATGGGAGGCCAGGGGGCTTTTAACGAGCAGTACTTC CAMGGQGAFNEQYF
TRBJ2-5 NA TRBV7-2 many 14 TGTGCCAGCAGCACCCACAGGGCCTTCGAGACCCAGTACTTC CASSTHRAFETQYF
TRBJ2-1 TRBD2 TRBV5-1 NA 16 TGCGCCAGCAGCCGCACTAGCGGGGGGCCCTGGAATGAGCAGTTCTTC CASSRTSGGPWNEQFF
TRBJ1-1 NA TRBV9 NA 13 TGTGCCAGCAGCCCCCCGGTGGAACCTGAAGCTTTCTTT CASSPPVEPEAFF
TRBJ2-3 TRBD2 TRBV20-1 NA 21 TGCAGTGCTGCCCTTTTCGAGACTAGCGGGGGGGCCATGATCCCCACAGATACGCAGTATTTT CSAALFETSGGAMIPTDTQYF
TRBJ1-2 NA TRBV30 NA 12 TGTGCCTGGAGTGTCGGTTCGGTTGGCTACACCTTC CAWSVGSVGYTF
TRBJ2-5 NA TRBV7-2 medium-sized 15 TGTGCCAGCAGCTTCCTACGGGGGTTACAAGAGACCCAGTACTTC CASSFLRGLQETQYF
TRBJ2-7 NA TRBV7-9 few 14 TGTGCCAGCAGCCCACTGGACTATCCCTACGAGCAGTACTTC CASSPLDYPYEQYF